The entry below gives a single T cell receptor (beta chain) sequence along with its context. The data were produced by immunoSEQ multiplex PCR, yet TCRdb's version contains in-frame clones alone and is incomplete. This sample has about 230,000 clones; 75% to 85% occur once, and the top ten carry 2% to 2.5%. Germline V gene sequence: CDR1 MNHEY, CDR2 SVGAGI. V was clipped by 5 bases and J by 7 bases; unmatched bases: 6. The CDR3 has 15 residues. The data belong to a study of blood T cell repertoires in COVID-19. Study summary: Donors in the United States, Italy and Spain gave samples during acute or convalescent COVID-19.

The V and J genes are TRBV6-5 and TRBJ2-1; 12 bases are a match to TRBD2. The specimen sequenced was peripheral blood. The sequence was collected from a man between 35 and 55 years old who had recovered from COVID-19. The CDR3 coding sequence is TGTGCCAGCAGTCGACTAGCGGGAGTTATGAATGAGCAGTTCTTC. Translated, it gives CASSRLAGVMNEQFF.